This T cell receptor beta chain was identified during a study of molecular identifiers for immune sequencing clone quantification. Study-wide points: Clone sizes that are highly expanded could be underestimated when identical TCR molecules share a barcode.

Sorting recovered naive CD8 T cells on a CD8+CD4-CCR7+CD45RA+ profile. The table lists this clonotype with many counts. Its cognate antigen is unknown. TCRdb re-called the PCR reads with MiXCR, one entry per CDR3 protein. The sample has more than 70,000 distinct CDR3 sequences, roughly a fifth seen once. Material for sequencing was naive CD8+ T cells from blood, with Jurkat cell RNA spiked in. This sample's subset: FACS-sorted CD8+CD4-CCR7+CD45RA+ naive T cells. The receptor was derived from a human donor in good health. Some libraries in this study had Jurkat cell RNA spiked in.

The DNA for the CDR3 is TGTGCCAGCGGCAGGACTAGCGGATGGAGCGCAGATACGCAGTATTTT. This gives the protein CASGRTSGWSADTQYF. This chain joins TRBV28 and TRBJ2-3, with 10 positions matching TRBD2. Germline V lookup: CDR1 MDHEN, CDR2 SYDVKM. V gave up 8 bases and J gave up 4 bases; unmatched junction bases: 12. The CDR3 has 16 residues.